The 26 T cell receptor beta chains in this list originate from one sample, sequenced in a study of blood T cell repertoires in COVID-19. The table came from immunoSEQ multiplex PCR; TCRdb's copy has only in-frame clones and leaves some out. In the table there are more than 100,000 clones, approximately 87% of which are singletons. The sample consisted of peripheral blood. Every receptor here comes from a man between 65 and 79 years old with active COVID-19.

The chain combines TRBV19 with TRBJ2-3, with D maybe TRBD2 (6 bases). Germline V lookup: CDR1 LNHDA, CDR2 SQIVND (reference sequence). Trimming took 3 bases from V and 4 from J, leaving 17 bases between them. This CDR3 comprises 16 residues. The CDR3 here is CASSMEGRRDSDTQYF. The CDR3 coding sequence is TGTGCCAGTAGTATGGAGGGTCGAAGGGATTCAGATACGCAGTATTTT.

The CDR3, as DNA: TGTGCCAGCAGGCTTAGCGGGAGTTCGGATACGCAGTATTTT. Encoded protein: CASRLSGSSDTQYF. The chain has TRBV6-5 and TRBJ2-3, with TRBD2 identical over 9 bases. This CDR3 contains 14 residues. CDR1 is MNHEY, CDR2 SVGAGI, per germline. Unmatched junction bases numbered 7, after V lost 6 bases and J lost 6 bases.

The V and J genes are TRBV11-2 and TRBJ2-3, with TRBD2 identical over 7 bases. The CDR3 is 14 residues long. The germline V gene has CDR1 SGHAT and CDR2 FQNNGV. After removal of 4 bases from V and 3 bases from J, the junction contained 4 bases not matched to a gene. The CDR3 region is CASSSLGGTDTQYF. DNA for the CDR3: TGTGCCAGCAGCTCGCTCGGGGGGACAGATACGCAGTATTTT. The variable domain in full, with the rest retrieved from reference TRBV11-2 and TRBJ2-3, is EAGVAQSPRYKIIEKRQSVAFWCNPISGHATLYWYQQILGQGPKLLIQFQNNGVVDDSQLPKDRFSAERLKGVDSTLKIQPAKLEDSAVYLCASSSLGGTDTQYFGPGTRLTVL.

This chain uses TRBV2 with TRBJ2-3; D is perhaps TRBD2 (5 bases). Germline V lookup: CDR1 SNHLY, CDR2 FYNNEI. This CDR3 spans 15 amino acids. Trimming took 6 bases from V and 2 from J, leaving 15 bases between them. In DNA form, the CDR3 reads TGTGCCAGCAGAGGAGGATTCGGGGACACAGATACGCAGTATTTT. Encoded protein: CASRGGFGDTDTQYF.

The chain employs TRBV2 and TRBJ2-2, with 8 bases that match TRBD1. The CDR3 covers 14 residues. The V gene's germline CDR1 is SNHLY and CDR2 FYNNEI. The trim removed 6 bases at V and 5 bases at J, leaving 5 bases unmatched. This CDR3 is CASRGTGRTGELFF. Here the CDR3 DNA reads TGTGCCAGCAGGGGGACAGGCAGGACCGGGGAGCTGTTTTTT.

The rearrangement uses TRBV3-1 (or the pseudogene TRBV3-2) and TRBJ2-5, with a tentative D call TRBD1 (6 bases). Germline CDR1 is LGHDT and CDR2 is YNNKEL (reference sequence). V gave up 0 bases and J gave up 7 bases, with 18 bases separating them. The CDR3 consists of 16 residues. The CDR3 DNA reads TGTGCCAGCAGCCAAGATTGGGGGCACCAACGGGGGACCCAGTACTTC. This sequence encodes CASSQDWGHQRGTQYF.

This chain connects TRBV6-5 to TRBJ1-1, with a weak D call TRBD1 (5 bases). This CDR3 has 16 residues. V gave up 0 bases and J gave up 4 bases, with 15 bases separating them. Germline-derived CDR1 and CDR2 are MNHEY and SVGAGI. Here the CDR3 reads CASSYSSRQLSTEAFF. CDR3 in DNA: TGTGCCAGCAGTTACTCGAGTAGACAGTTGAGCACTGAAGCTTTCTTT.

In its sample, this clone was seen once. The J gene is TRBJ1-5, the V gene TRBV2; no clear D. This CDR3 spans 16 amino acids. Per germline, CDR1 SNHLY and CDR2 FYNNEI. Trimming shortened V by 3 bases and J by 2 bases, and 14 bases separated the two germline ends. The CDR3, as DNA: TGTGCCAGCAGTGAGGGGAGGGCGTGGGGCAATCAGCCCCAGCATTTT. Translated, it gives CASSEGRAWGNQPQHF.

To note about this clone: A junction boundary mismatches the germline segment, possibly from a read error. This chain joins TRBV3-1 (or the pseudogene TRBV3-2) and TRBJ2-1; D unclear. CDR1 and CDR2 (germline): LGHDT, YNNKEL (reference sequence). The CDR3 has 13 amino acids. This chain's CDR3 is CASSEYQVDEQLF. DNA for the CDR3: TGTGCCAGCAGCGAGTACCAGGTGGATGAGCAGCTCTTC.

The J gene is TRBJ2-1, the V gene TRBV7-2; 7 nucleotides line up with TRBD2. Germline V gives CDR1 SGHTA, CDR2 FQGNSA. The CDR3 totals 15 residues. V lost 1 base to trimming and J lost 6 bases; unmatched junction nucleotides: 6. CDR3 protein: CASSLGPGGPNEQFF. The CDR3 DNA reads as TGTGCCAGCAGCTTAGGTCCGGGAGGACCCAATGAGCAGTTCTTC.

CDR3 residues: CASRGAGYYEQYF. CDR3 sequence (DNA): TGTGCCAGCCGAGGTGCCGGATACTACGAGCAGTACTTC. V usage is TRBV7-2 and J usage is TRBJ2-7; D remains unclear. Trimming stripped 8 bases from V and 3 bases from J, with 14 bases between. Germline CDR1 SGHTA, CDR2 FQGNSA. CDR3 length: 13 residues.

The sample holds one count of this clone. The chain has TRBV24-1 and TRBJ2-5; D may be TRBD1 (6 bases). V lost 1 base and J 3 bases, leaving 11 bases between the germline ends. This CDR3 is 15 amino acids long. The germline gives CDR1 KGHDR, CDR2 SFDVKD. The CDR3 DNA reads TGTGCCACCAGTGATTTAGGGACAAGTAAAGAGACCCAGTACTTC. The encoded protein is CATSDLGTSKETQYF.

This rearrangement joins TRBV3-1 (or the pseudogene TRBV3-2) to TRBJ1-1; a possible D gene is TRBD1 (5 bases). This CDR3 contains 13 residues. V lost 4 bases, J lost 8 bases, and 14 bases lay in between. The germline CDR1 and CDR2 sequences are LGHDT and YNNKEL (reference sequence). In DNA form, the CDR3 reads TGTGCCAGCAGCCCCAGGGCCTCGCAGGAAGCTTTCTTT. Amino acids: CASSPRASQEAFF.

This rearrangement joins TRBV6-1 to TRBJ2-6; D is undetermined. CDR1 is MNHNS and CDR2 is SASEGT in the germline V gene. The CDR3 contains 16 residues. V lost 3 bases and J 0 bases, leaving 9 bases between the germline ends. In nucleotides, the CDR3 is TGTGCCAGCAGTGAGGGCCGACACTCTGGGGCCAACGTCCTGACTTTC. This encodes CASSEGRHSGANVLTF.

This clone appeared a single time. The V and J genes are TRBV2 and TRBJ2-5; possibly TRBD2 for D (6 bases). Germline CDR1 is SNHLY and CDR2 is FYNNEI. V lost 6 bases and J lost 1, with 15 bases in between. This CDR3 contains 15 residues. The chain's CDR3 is CASSGPAGTQETQYF. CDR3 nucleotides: TGTGCCAGCAGCGGACCCGCGGGGACCCAAGAGACCCAGTACTTC.

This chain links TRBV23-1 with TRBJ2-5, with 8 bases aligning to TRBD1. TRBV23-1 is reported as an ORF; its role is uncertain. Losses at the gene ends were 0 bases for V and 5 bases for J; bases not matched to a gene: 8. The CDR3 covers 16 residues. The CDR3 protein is CASSQSRTGLGETQYF. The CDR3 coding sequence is TGCGCCAGCAGTCAATCGCGGACAGGGTTGGGGGAGACCCAGTACTTC.

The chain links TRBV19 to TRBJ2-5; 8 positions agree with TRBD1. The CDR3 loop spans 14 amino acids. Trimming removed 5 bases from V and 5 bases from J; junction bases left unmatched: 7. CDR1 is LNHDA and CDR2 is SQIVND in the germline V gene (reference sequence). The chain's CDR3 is CASSARGLGETQYF. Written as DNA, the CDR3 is TGTGCCAGTAGTGCCAGGGGGCTGGGGGAGACCCAGTACTTC.

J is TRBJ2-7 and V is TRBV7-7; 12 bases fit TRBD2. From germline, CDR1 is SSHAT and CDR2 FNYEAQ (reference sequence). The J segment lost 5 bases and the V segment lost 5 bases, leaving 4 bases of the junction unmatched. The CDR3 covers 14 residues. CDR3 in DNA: TGTGCCAGCAGCCCGACTAGCGGGAGCCACGAGCAGTACTTC. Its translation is CASSPTSGSHEQYF.

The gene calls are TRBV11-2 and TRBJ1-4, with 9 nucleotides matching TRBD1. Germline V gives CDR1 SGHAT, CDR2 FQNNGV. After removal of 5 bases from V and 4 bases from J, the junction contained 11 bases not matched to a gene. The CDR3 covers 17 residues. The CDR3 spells CASSPTGGGGRNEKLFF. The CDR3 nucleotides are TGTGCCAGCAGCCCAACAGGGGGCGGGGGTCGTAATGAAAAACTGTTTTTT.

CDR3 sequence: CASTFEQGSYNEQFF. CDR3 sequence (DNA): TGTGCCAGCACGTTTGAACAGGGCTCCTACAATGAGCAGTTCTTC. V and J are TRBV28 and TRBJ2-1, with D possibly being TRBD1 (6 bases). V was shortened by 7 bases and J by 0 bases, with 13 bases between the two germline ends. Germline CDR1 is MDHEN and CDR2 is SYDVKM. The CDR3 loop spans 15 amino acids.

CDR3 nucleotides: TGCGCCAGCAGTGAGTCGAGAGCGAACACTGAAGCTTTCTTT. Translating it yields CASSESRANTEAFF. The V and J genes are TRBV10-2 and TRBJ1-1; no definite D call. CDR1 is WSHSY, CDR2 SAAADI, per germline. V was pared by 0 bases and J by 1 base, with 6 bases between. The CDR3 totals 14 residues.

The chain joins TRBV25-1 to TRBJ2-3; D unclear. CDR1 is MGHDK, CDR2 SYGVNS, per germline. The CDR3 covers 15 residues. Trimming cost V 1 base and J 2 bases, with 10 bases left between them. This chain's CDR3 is CASSEWATYTDTQYF. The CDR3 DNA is TGTGCCAGCAGTGAATGGGCCACCTACACAGATACGCAGTATTTT.

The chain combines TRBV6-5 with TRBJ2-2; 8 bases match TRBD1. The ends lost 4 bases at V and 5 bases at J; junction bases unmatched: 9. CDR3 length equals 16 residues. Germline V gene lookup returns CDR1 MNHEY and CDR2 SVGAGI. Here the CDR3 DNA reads TGTGCCAGCAGTTCCTTCGGACAGGGTCGGACCGGGGAGCTGTTTTTT. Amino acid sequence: CASSSFGQGRTGELFF.

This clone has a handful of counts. The CDR3: CASGTGTGLAFF. CDR3 nucleotides: TGTGCTAGTGGCACCGGGACAGGGCTAGCTTTCTTT. The chain employs TRBV12-5 and TRBJ1-1, with 9 positions matching TRBD1. Germline V gene data show CDR1 as LGHNT and CDR2 as FRNRAP. The ends lost 6 bases at V and 10 bases at J; junction bases unmatched: 6. The CDR3 spans 12 residues.

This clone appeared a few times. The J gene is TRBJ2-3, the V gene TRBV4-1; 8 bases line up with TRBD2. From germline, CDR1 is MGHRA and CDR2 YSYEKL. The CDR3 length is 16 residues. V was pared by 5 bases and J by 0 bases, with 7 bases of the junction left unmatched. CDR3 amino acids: CASSGRSGTSTDTQYF. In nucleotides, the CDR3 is TGCGCCAGCAGCGGGCGTAGCGGGACTAGCACAGATACGCAGTATTTT.

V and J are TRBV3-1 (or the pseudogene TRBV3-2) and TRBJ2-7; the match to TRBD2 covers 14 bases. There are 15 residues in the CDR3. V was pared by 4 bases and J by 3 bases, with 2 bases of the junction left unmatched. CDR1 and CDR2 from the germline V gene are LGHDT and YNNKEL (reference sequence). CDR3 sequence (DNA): TGTGCCAGCAGCCCCGGACTAGCGGGAGGCTACGAGCAGTACTTC. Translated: CASSPGLAGGYEQYF.